Sequencing of this T cell receptor beta chain was carried out in a study of metastatic and nonmetastatic thyroid tumors. Patients underwent thyroid surgery, and none had received any treatment before it. V shed 5 bases and J 6 bases; nucleotides not matched to a gene: 5. Per germline, CDR1 DFQATT and CDR2 SNEGSKA (reference sequence). The CDR3 is made up of 13 amino acids. Overall study findings and caveats: When malignant thyroid tumors were compared with benign nodules, TCR beta diversity was reportedly significantly higher in the malignant tumors. This held in both blood and tumor samples.

This clone was observed a few times. As yet, its antigen is unknown. Through MiXCR, TCRdb re-clonotyped the PCR reads. The data hold about 16,000 clones, with about 29% observed a single time. This receptor was identified in a male donor with papillary thyroid cancer or a benign thyroid nodule (not recorded which). Some clones in this sample may be carry-over from other donors' samples. Sequencing used tumor tissue. V gene TRBV20-1 combines with J gene TRBJ2-7; 12 nucleotides match TRBD2. The CDR3: CSADMTSGSEQYF. The CDR3, as DNA: TGCAGTGCTGACATGACTAGCGGGAGCGAGCAGTACTTC.